This T cell receptor beta chain was identified during a study of T-cell memory formation after mild COVID-19. Using its own MiXCR run on the 5' RACE reads, TCRdb lists one record per CDR3 protein. Among more than 350,000 distinct CDR3 sequences listed, roughly 21% were seen once. Regarding this clonotype: The antigen is not known.

The study, taken as a whole, reports: The pre-infection memory compartment contained some responding clones, suggesting cross-reactive memory joined.

CDR1 is SGHTA and CDR2 is FQGNSA in the germline V gene. The V end was cut by 0 bases, the J end by 6 bases, with 19 bases between. The CDR3 spans 17 residues. This TCR came from an adult woman who had mild COVID-19 (a few samples of this study predate the infection). Cell type and time point are not known. The specimen was PBMCs or a T cell subset sorted from them (not recorded which). The gene calls are TRBV7-2 and TRBJ2-3; a possible D gene is TRBD2 (6 bases). The CDR3 spells CASSLAGGIGLVDTQYF. CDR3 DNA: TGTGCCAGCAGCTTAGCCGGCGGGATTGGGCTTGTCGATACGCAGTATTTT. Combining the CDR3 with reference TRBV7-2 and TRBJ2-3 gives the whole variable domain GAGVSQSPSNKVTEKGKDVELRCDPISGHTALYWYRQSLGQGLEFLIYFQGNSAPDKSGLPSDRFSAERTGGSVSTLTIQRTQQEDSAVYLCASSLAGGIGLVDTQYFGPGTRLTVL.